The rows below give T cell receptor beta chains drawn from one sample of a study of shared T cell receptors in the human thymus. Only in-frame clones appear in the TCRdb table, and some are missing; sequencing was by immunoSEQ multiplex PCR. The sample holds some 720,000 clones; roughly 90% are singletons and the top ten take about 0.01%. These data were also filed under a second study, of human thymus T cells.

Source material: thymocytes. The source is a boy in the first two years of life with a congenital heart defect. Both conserved end residues are part of each CDR3. D genes are given only for firm matches. Only some rows state a clone size, as once, few, many or a class for expanded clones.

clone_size d_call j_call v_call cdr3_nt cdr3_aa
. TRBD1 TRBJ1-1 TRBV19 TGTGCCAGTAGCCTCCGACAGGGAATGAACACTGAAGCTTTCTTT CASSLRQGMNTEAFF
. TRBD2 TRBJ2-7 TRBV4-2 TGTGCCAGCAGCCAACCTCTAGCGGGAGGATTCTCCTACGAGCAGTACTTC CASSQPLAGGFSYEQYF
once . TRBJ2-2 TRBV2 TGTGCCAGCAGTGAGAAGTTGGGGGCGGGCACCGGGGAGCTGTTTTTT CASSEKLGAGTGELFF
few . TRBJ1-2 TRBV5-4 TGTGCCAGCAGCTTGTTGGGAGCTAACTATGGCTACACCTTC CASSLLGANYGYTF
. . TRBJ2-1 TRBV14 TGTGCCAGCAGCCAAGCGGGGTACTACAATGAGCAGTTCTTC CASSQAGYYNEQFF
. . TRBJ1-2 TRBV6-6 TGTGCCAGCAGTTACCCCCGAGGGGGGGTGGCTATGGACTACCCCTTC CASSYPRGGVAMDYPF
. . TRBJ1-5 TRBV19 TGTGCCAGTAGTATCCACAGGGGCAATCAGCCCCAGCATTTT CASSIHRGNQPQHF
. TRBD2 TRBJ2-7 TRBV2 TGTGCCAGCAGGGGGGTGGGACTAGCCTCCTACGAGCAGTACTTC CASRGVGLASYEQYF
. . TRBJ2-5 TRBV9 TGTGCCAGCAGCGGGGGGCGAAGGGAAGGAGAGACCCAGTACTTC CASSGGRREGETQYF
. TRBD1 TRBJ1-5 TRBV28 TGTGCCAGCAGTCCCCCCCTTCCCGGGACAGCGGGTGATCAGCCCCAGCATTTT CASSPPLPGTAGDQPQHF
. . TRBJ2-7 TRBV11-3 TGTGCCAGCAGCTTACGGAGGGTTGCCTCCTACGAGCAGTACTTC CASSLRRVASYEQYF
. . TRBJ1-4 TRBV29-1 TGCAGCGTTCATTCAGGGATGGAGGAAAAACTGTTTTTT CSVHSGMEEKLFF
. . TRBJ2-7 TRBV4-2 TGTGCCAGCAGCCAAGGAAGGGTTTCGGGGGGCCCCCTCTACGAGCAGTACTTC CASSQGRVSGGPLYEQYF
. TRBD2 TRBJ2-7 TRBV7-3 TGTGCCAGCAGCTTACTGCTCAGCGGGAGGGCCGATCAGTACTTC CASSLLLSGRADQYF
. . TRBJ2-1 TRBV5-6 TGTGCCAGCAGCTTCAGAATTCACAATGAGCAGTTCTTC CASSFRIHNEQFF
. TRBD2 TRBJ2-7 TRBV7-9 TGTGCCAGCAGTGTCTCGGGGGGGGCTATTTACGAGCAGTACTTC CASSVSGGAIYEQYF
. TRBD2 TRBJ2-7 TRBV11-1 TGTGCCAGCAGACAAAGACTAGCGGGAGACTACGAGCAGTACTTC CASRQRLAGDYEQYF
. TRBD1 TRBJ2-1 TRBV5-6 TGTGCCAGCAGCAGTCGGACAGGTGGGAACAATGAGCAGTTCTTC CASSSRTGGNNEQFF
few . TRBJ1-4 TRBV4-2 TGTGCCAGCAGCCAAGTCAGGGGTTCAACTAATGAAAAACTGTTTTTT CASSQVRGSTNEKLFF
few . TRBJ2-1 TRBV30 TGTGCCTGGAGTCAGCGGAGCTCCTACAATGAGCAGTTCTTC CAWSQRSSYNEQFF
. . TRBJ1-1 TRBV27 TGTGCCAGCAGCTATAACCGGGGTGAAGCTTTCTTT CASSYNRGEAFF
. . TRBJ2-7 TRBV2 TGTGCCAGCAATACGTCCGGGACACTCTCCCTCGAGCAGTACTTC CASNTSGTLSLEQYF
. TRBD1 TRBJ2-1 TRBV7-9 TGTGCCAGCAGCTCGACAGGGGTAGGCAATGAGCAGTTCTTC CASSSTGVGNEQFF
. TRBD1 TRBJ1-5 TRBV28 TGTGCCAGCAGTACTGGGAGACAGGGGTGGCAGCCCCAGCATTTT CASSTGRQGWQPQHF
once . TRBJ1-4 TRBV6-5 TGTGCCAGCGGTCACAGGGCGGAAAAACTGTTTTTT CASGHRAEKLFF
once TRBD2 TRBJ2-1 TRBV5-4 TGTGCCAGCAGCAGAACTAGCGGGAGAAATGGGAATGAGCAGTTCTTC CASSRTSGRNGNEQFF
. . TRBJ2-4 TRBV28 TGTGCCAGCCGGACAGCCATAGCCAAAAACATTCAGTACTTC CASRTAIAKNIQYF
. . TRBJ2-6 TRBV19 TGTGCCAGTAGTATAGAGGGCACTGGGGCCAACGTCCTGACTTTC CASSIEGTGANVLTF
once . TRBJ2-2 TRBV28 TGTGCCAGCATCGGACCCTCAGCAGGGGGGGAGCTGTTTTTT CASIGPSAGGELFF
. . TRBJ2-5 TRBV4-1 TGCGCCAGCAGCCACCTCTTGGGCCTGCAGAGTGAGACCCAGTACTTC CASSHLLGLQSETQYF
. TRBD2 TRBJ2-7 TRBV7-2 TGTGCCAGCAGCTCTAGATTAGCGGGAGCCTACGAGCAGTACTTC CASSSRLAGAYEQYF
. . TRBJ1-2 TRBV5-6 TGTGCCGGCAGCCAGGACCGGGACACCAACTATGGCTACACCTTC CAGSQDRDTNYGYTF
. TRBD1 TRBJ1-3 TRBV5-5 TGTGCCAGCAGCTTGGTCGGGACAGCCCCTTGGGGGCATCTATATTTT CASSLVGTAPWGHLYF
. . TRBJ1-2 TRBV5-4 TGTGCCAGCAGCTTGGGGGGGCCGAAAGGGGATGGCTACACCTTC CASSLGGPKGDGYTF
few . TRBJ2-7 TRBV28 TGTGCCAGCAGTTTCCAGGGGCCCTACGAGCAGTACTTC CASSFQGPYEQYF
. TRBD2 TRBJ2-7 TRBV4-2 TGTGCCAGCAGCCAACGGGGACTAGCGCGCGAGCAGTACTTC CASSQRGLAREQYF
. . TRBJ2-3 TRBV5-1 TGCGCCAGCAGCTTGGGAGGGGAGGGCACAGATACGCAGTATTTT CASSLGGEGTDTQYF
. . TRBJ2-1 TRBV9 TGTGCCAGCAGCGTAGGGGGGCGGCATTGGACCTACAATGAGCAGTTCTTC CASSVGGRHWTYNEQFF
. . TRBJ2-7 TRBV4-1 TGCGCCAGCAGCCCACCGGGAGCCTCCTACGAGCAGTACTTC CASSPPGASYEQYF
. . TRBJ1-3 TRBV7-9 TGTGCCAGCAGCCCCAAACAAGGGGGCTCTGGAAACACCATATATTTT CASSPKQGGSGNTIYF
. . TRBJ1-2 TRBV6-1 TGTGCCACCTCGACAGGCACCTTGGGCTACACCTTC CATSTGTLGYTF
. . TRBJ2-7 TRBV15 TGTGCCACCAGCAGAGCGCCAGGGGACCACGAGCAGTACTTC CATSRAPGDHEQYF
. . TRBJ2-1 TRBV20-1 TGCAGTGCTAGTAGGGGGACCGAGCAGTTCTTC CSASRGTEQFF
. TRBD1 TRBJ2-1 TRBV15 TGTGCCACCAGCAGAGTAGGGACAGGGGAAGATTGGGCCGACAATGAGCAGTTCTTC CATSRVGTGEDWADNEQFF
. TRBD1 TRBJ2-5 TRBV4-1 TGCGCCAGCAGCCAAGAGGACAGGGGGCGTAGGGAGACCCAGTACTTC CASSQEDRGRRETQYF